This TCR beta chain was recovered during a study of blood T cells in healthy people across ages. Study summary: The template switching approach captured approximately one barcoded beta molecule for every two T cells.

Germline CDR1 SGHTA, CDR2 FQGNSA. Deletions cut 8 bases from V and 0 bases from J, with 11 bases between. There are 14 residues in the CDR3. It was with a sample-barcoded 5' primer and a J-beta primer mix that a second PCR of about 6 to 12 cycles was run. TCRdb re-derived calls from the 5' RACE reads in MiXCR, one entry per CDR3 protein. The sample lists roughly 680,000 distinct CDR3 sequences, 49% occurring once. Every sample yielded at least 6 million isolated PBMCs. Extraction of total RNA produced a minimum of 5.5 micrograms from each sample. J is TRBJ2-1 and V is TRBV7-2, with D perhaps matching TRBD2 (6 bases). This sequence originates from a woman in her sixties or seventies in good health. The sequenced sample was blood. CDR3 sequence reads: CASVADFSYNEQFF. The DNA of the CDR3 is TGTGCCAGCGTAGCGGATTTCTCCTACAATGAGCAGTTCTTC.